This T cell receptor beta chain originates from a study of T cells in Graves' hyperthyroidism and ophthalmopathy. General observations from the study: Ophthalmopathy stood apart from stable hyperthyroidism in a 13 V-J model.

This clonotype has at least ten counts. Its antigen is as yet unknown. Authors of the study amplified TCR beta CDR3 regions from RNA transcripts. With the HTBI primer set, the TCR CDR3 went through a first round of RT-PCR. MiXCR, applied by TCRdb to the multiplex PCR reads, yields one record per CDR3 protein. Found here are under 450,000 distinct CDR3 sequences, around 16% of them singletons; the top ten hold around 7%. In germline, CDR1 is DFQATT, CDR2 SNEGSKA (reference sequence). This CDR3 is 16 amino acids long. Trimming took off 0 bases at V and 4 bases at J, with 18 bases between the two ends. The material sequenced was blood. V gene TRBV20-1 combines with J gene TRBJ1-2, with D perhaps matching TRBD1 (6 bases). The sequence was obtained from a young woman with Graves' hyperthyroidism. The CDR3 DNA is TGCAGTGCTAGAGATCGGGGGGGCCCTGTCCCCTATGGCTACACCTTC. Encoded protein: CSARDRGGPVPYGYTF.